This TCR beta chain was identified in a study of regulatory T cells in long-lasting Graves disease. This CDR3 comprises 13 residues. Between the trimmed V and J ends, which lost 0 bases and 5 bases, there was a span of 7 bases. Per the germline V gene, CDR1 is KGHSH and CDR2 is LQKENI. CDR3-region Arm-PCR and iRepertoire HTBI primers produced the TCR beta libraries. TCRdb re-derived calls from the multiplex PCR reads in MiXCR, one entry per CDR3 protein. The repertoire has some 370,000 distinct CDR3 sequences, approximately 12% of them found once; the top ten carry 18%. Broader study findings: Favored usage of TRBV28, TRBJ1-2 and TRBJ2-5 was recorded in persistent disease.

This clonotype was detected many times. Its cognate antigen is unknown. The time point is: newly diagnosed GD, antithyroid drugs for less than 3 months. The TCR library was made from RNA that had been extracted from PBMCs in TRIzol. These sequences were also reported in another study, on T cells in Graves' hyperthyroidism and ophthalmopathy. This second study says: HTBI primers were the set used in a first-round RT-PCR of the TCR CDR3. Most thyroid-expanded clonotypes above 0.001 were also found in blood. Progression to ophthalmopathy was predicted a median of roughly 6.5 months early.

Sequenced here: peripheral blood mononuclear cells (PBMCs), sampled at new diagnosis, from a patient treated with antithyroid drugs. The chain employs TRBV18 and TRBJ2-5; D is unresolved. This receptor was obtained from a woman under 30 with Graves disease. The CDR3 loop is CASSPPLRETQYF. Written as DNA, the CDR3 is TGTGCCAGCTCACCACCCCTGAGGGAGACCCAGTACTTC.